Listed below are T cell receptor beta chains from one sample, sequenced in a study of CD8 T cells in Susac syndrome. TCRdb passed the immunoSEQ multiplex PCR reads through MiXCR, listing each CDR3 protein once. The sample yields approximately 190,000 distinct CDR3 sequences, approximately 95% seen once. Sequenced sample: CD8+ T cells from PBMCs. All receptors come from a human donor with Susac syndrome. Both conserved end residues are trimmed from each CDR3. Clone sizes are given selectively: once, few, many, or a class where the clone is expanded.

v_call	j_call	clone_size	cdr3_aa
TRBV5-6	TRBJ1-2	.	ASSSLSYGYT
TRBV5-1	TRBJ1-1	.	ASSHGMNTEAF
TRBV9	TRBJ2-5	.	ASSVDASGGAFETQY
TRBV20-1	TRBJ1-2	.	SARVRDGDQGNGYT
TRBV28	TRBJ1-5	.	ASSSGRSNQPQH
TRBV2	TRBJ1-1	.	ASRDRGNTEAF
TRBV28	TRBJ2-7	.	ASSLLLGTSPEQY
TRBV27	TRBJ1-2	.	ASSTGTGDHYGYT
TRBV27	TRBJ2-7	once	ASSEDRGLVQY
TRBV30	TRBJ1-2	once	ALTGITNYGYT
TRBV25-1	TRBJ1-2	.	ASSEFGEGYT